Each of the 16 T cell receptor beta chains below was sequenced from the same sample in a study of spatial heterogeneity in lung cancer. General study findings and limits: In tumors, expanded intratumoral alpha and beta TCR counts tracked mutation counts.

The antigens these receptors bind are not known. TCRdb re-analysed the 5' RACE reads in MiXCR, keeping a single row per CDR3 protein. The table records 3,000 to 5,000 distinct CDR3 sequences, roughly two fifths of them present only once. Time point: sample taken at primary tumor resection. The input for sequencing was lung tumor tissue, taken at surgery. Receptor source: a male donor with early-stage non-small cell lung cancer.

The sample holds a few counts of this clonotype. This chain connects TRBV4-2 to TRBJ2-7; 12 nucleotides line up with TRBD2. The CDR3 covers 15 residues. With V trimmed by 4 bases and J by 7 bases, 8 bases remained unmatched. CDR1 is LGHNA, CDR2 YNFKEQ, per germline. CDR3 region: CASSLELAGGGEQYF. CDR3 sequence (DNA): TGTGCCAGCAGCCTCGAACTAGCGGGGGGTGGTGAGCAGTACTTC.

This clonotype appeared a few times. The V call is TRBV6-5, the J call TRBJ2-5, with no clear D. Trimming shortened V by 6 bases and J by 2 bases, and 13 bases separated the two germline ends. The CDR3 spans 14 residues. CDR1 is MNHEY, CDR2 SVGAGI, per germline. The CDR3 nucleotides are TGTGCCAGCAGGCCGTCCGAGCGACAAGAGACCCAGTACTTC. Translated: CASRPSERQETQYF.

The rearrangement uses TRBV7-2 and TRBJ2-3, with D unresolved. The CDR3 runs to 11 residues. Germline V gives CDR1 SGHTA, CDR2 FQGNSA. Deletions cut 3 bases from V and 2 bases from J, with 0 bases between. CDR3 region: CASSFTDTQYF. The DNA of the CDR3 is TGTGCCAGCAGCTTCACAGATACGCAGTATTTT.

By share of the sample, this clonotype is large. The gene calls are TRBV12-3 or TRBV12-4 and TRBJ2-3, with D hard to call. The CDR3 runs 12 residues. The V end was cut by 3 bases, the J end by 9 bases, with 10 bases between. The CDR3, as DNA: TGTGCCAGCAGTTTTCTCTGGAGCACGCAGTATTTT. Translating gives CASSFLWSTQYF.

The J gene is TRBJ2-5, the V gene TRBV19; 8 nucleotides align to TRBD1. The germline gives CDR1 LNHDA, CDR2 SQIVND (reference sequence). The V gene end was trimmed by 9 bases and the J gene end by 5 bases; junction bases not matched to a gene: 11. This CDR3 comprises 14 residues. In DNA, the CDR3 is TGTGCCAGCTCCGCCGGGACAGGTAGTGAGACCCAGTACTTC. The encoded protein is CASSAGTGSETQYF.

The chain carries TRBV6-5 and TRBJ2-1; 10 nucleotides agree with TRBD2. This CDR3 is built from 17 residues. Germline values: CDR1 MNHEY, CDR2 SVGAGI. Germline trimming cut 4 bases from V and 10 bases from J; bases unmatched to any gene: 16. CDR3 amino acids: CASSLLPGLAQEEEQFF. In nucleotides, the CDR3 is TGTGCCAGCAGTTTACTTCCGGGACTAGCGCAAGAAGAGGAGCAGTTCTTC.

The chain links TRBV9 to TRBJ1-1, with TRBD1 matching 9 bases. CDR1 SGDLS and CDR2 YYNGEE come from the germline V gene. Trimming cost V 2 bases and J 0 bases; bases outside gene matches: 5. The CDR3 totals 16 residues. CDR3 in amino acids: CASSVGTGFMNTEAFF. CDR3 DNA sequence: TGTGCCAGCAGCGTGGGGACAGGGTTTATGAACACTGAAGCTTTCTTT. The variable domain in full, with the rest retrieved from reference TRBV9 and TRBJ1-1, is DSGVTQTPKHLITATGQRVTLRCSPRSGDLSVYWYQQSLDQGLQFLIQYYNGEERAKGNILERFSAQQFPDLHSELNLSSLELGDSALYFCASSVGTGFMNTEAFFGQGTRLTVV.

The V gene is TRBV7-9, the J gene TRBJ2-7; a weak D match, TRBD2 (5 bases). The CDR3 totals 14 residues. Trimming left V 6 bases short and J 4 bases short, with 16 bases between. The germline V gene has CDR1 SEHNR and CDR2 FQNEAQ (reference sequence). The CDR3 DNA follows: TGTGCCAGCAGTCGTAGCAGGACTCCGTACGAGCAGTACTTC. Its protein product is CASSRSRTPYEQYF. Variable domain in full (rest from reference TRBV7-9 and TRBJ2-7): DTGVSQNPRHKITKRGQNVTFRCDPISEHNRLYWYRQTLGQGPEFLTYFQNEAQLEKSRLLSDRFSAERPKGSFSTLEIQRTEQGDSAMYLCASSRSRTPYEQYFGPGTRLTVT.

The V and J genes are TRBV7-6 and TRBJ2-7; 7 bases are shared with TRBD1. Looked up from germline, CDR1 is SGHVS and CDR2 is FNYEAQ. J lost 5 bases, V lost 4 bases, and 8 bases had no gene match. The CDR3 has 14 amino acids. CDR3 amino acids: CASSSSGGKNEQYF. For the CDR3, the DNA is TGTGCCAGCAGCTCCTCAGGGGGAAAAAACGAGCAGTACTTC.

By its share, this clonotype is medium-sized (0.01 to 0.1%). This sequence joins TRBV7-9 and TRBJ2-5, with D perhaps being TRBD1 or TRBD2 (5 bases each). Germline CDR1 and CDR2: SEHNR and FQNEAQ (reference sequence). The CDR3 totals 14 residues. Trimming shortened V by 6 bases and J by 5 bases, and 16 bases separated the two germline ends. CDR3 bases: TGTGCCAGCAGTTGGGCCCCCGGGGCGGAGACCCAGTACTTC. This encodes CASSWAPGAETQYF.

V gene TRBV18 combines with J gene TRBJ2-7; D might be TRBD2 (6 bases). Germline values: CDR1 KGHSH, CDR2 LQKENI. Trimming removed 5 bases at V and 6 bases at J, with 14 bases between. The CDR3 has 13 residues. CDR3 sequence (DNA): TGTGCCAGCTCAGGATTGCGGGACTTCGAGCAGTACTTC. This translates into CASSGLRDFEQYF. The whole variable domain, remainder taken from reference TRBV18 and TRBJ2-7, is NAGVMQNPRHLVRRRGQEARLRCSPMKGHSHVYWYRQLPEEGLKFMVYLQKENIIDESGMPKERFSAEFPKEGPSILRIQQVVRGDSAAYFCASSGLRDFEQYFGPGTRLTVT.

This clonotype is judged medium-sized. Here the CDR3 DNA reads TGCAGCGTTCAGGGTGAGGGACAGCCCCAGCATTTT. This translates into CSVQGEGQPQHF. The genes are TRBV29-1 and TRBJ1-5; D may be TRBD1 (5 bases). The CDR3 length is 12 residues. Germline loops: CDR1 SQVTM, CDR2 ANQGSEA. V gave up 5 bases and J gave up 7 bases, with 12 bases separating them.

CDR3 DNA sequence: TGTGCCAGCAGCTCGACAGATCGCACAGATACGCAGTATTTT. It is translated as CASSSTDRTDTQYF. The rearrangement uses TRBV2 and TRBJ2-3, with D maybe TRBD1 (5 bases). The length of the CDR3 is 14 residues. Germline V gene sequence: CDR1 SNHLY, CDR2 FYNNEI. V lost 6 bases, J lost 1 base, and 11 bases lay in between.

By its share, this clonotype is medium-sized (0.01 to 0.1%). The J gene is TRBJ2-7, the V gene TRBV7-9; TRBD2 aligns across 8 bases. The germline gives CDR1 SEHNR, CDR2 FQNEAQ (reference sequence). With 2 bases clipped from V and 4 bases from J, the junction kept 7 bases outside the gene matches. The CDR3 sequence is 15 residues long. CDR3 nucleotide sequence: TGTGCCAGCAGCTTATTCCGGGAGGGCCGATACGAGCAGTACTTC. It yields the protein CASSLFREGRYEQYF.

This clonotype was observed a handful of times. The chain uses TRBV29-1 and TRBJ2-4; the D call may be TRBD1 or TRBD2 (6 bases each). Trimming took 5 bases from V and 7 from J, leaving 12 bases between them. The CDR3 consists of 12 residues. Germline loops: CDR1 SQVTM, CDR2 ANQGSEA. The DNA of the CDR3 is TGCAGCGTTAGGGGGAGCGGGAACATTCAGTACTTC. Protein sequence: CSVRGSGNIQYF.

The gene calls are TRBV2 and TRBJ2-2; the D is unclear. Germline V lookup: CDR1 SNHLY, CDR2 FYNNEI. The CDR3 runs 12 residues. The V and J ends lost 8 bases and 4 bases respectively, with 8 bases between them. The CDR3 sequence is CASPRATGELFF. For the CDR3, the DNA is TGTGCCAGCCCTCGGGCCACCGGGGAGCTGTTTTTT.